A selection of T cell receptor beta chains follows, all from one sample in a study of blood T cell repertoires in COVID-19. Clones were read by immunoSEQ multiplex PCR, and TCRdb kept only the in-frame ones, dropping some. Among 360,000 or so clones listed, roughly 86% were seen once. The sequencing input was PBMCs or T cells enriched from blood (not recorded which). These receptors were collected from a woman between 25 and 40 years old who had recovered from COVID-19. Each CDR3 is given with its conserved first and last residue. The D gene is left open where the match is weak. Not every row has a clone size; where given, it reads once, few, many or a size class.

v_call: TRBV7-3
d_call: NA
clone_size: few
j_call: TRBJ2-1
cdr3_nt: TGTGCCAGCAGCTTATATAGGGGAAATGAGCAGTTCTTC
cdr3_aa: CASSLYRGNEQFF

v_call: TRBV20-1
d_call: NA
clone_size: NA
j_call: TRBJ2-5
cdr3_nt: TGCAGTGCTAGTTTTAGGGGAACAGAGACCCAGTACTTC
cdr3_aa: CSASFRGTETQYF

v_call: TRBV28
d_call: TRBD1
clone_size: NA
j_call: TRBJ1-6
cdr3_nt: TGTGCCAGCAGTCCGGGGGACAGACTTAATTCACCCCTCCACTTT
cdr3_aa: CASSPGDRLNSPLHF

v_call: TRBV5-1
d_call: NA
clone_size: NA
j_call: TRBJ2-7
cdr3_nt: TGCGCCAGCAGCTTGGTCCTACCCGGGAGTAACGAGCAGTACTTC
cdr3_aa: CASSLVLPGSNEQYF

v_call: TRBV19
d_call: NA
clone_size: NA
j_call: TRBJ1-1
cdr3_nt: TGTGCCAGTAGTATACCGGGACACGGGGCGGTGACTGAAGCTTTCTTT
cdr3_aa: CASSIPGHGAVTEAFF

v_call: TRBV5-6
d_call: TRBD1
clone_size: NA
j_call: TRBJ1-4
cdr3_nt: TGTGCCAGCAGCTTTACAGGGGATACAACTAATGAAAAACTGTTTTTT
cdr3_aa: CASSFTGDTTNEKLFF

v_call: TRBV9
d_call: NA
clone_size: NA
j_call: TRBJ1-6
cdr3_nt: TGTGCCAGCAGCGCGAGGGGGAGGGTTAATTCACCCCTCCACTTT
cdr3_aa: CASSARGRVNSPLHF

v_call: TRBV3-1/TRBV3-2
d_call: TRBD1
clone_size: once
j_call: TRBJ2-1
cdr3_nt: TGTGCCAGCAGCCACTGGGACAGGCACAATGAGCAGTTCTTC
cdr3_aa: CASSHWDRHNEQFF

v_call: TRBV21-1
d_call: NA
clone_size: NA
j_call: TRBJ2-7
cdr3_nt: TGTGCCAGCAGCAAAGGACCGGGACTAGCGGTCACAGGGCCGGTGTACGAGCAGTACTTC
cdr3_aa: CASSKGPGLAVTGPVYEQYF

v_call: TRBV7-2
d_call: NA
clone_size: NA
j_call: TRBJ2-7
cdr3_nt: TGTGCCAGCAGCTTACGCAGGGCCGAGCAGTACTTC
cdr3_aa: CASSLRRAEQYF

v_call: TRBV29-1
d_call: NA
clone_size: NA
j_call: TRBJ2-7
cdr3_nt: TGCAGCGTCGAAGGCGACAATAGGGGCGGCGTCGAGCAGTACTTC
cdr3_aa: CSVEGDNRGGVEQYF

v_call: TRBV4-3
d_call: NA
clone_size: NA
j_call: TRBJ1-1
cdr3_nt: TGCGCCAGCAGCCAAGAGGTGTACAGGGAGAACACTGAAGCTTTCTTT
cdr3_aa: CASSQEVYRENTEAFF

v_call: TRBV7-9
d_call: TRBD2
clone_size: NA
j_call: TRBJ2-1
cdr3_nt: TGTGCCAGCAGCTCTTCGACTAGCGGGGTTGTCCGCAATGAGCAGTTCTTC
cdr3_aa: CASSSSTSGVVRNEQFF

v_call: TRBV19
d_call: NA
clone_size: NA
j_call: TRBJ2-7
cdr3_nt: TGTGCCAGTAGTAGCACCCAGGGCTACGAGCAGTACTTC
cdr3_aa: CASSSTQGYEQYF

v_call: TRBV18
d_call: TRBD2
clone_size: NA
j_call: TRBJ2-3
cdr3_nt: TGTGCCAGCTCACCCAAAACTAGCGGGAGTTTGCCAGATACGCAGTATTTT
cdr3_aa: CASSPKTSGSLPDTQYF

v_call: TRBV5-4
d_call: TRBD1
clone_size: NA
j_call: TRBJ1-2
cdr3_nt: TGTGCCAGCAGCCTGGGACAGGGGATCAGCTTTGGCTACACCTTC
cdr3_aa: CASSLGQGISFGYTF

v_call: TRBV6-5
d_call: TRBD1
clone_size: once
j_call: TRBJ1-5
cdr3_nt: TGTGCCAGCAGTACGACAGGGAATCAGCCCCAGCATTTT
cdr3_aa: CASSTTGNQPQHF

v_call: TRBV7-2
d_call: NA
clone_size: NA
j_call: TRBJ2-5
cdr3_nt: TGTGCCAGCAGCTCCCTGAGGGGACAAGGCCAACCACAAGAGACCCAGTACTTC
cdr3_aa: CASSSLRGQGQPQETQYF

v_call: TRBV7-2
d_call: NA
clone_size: NA
j_call: TRBJ2-5
cdr3_nt: TGTGCCAGTTCCTCTCGGACCACTAGGGAGACCCAGTACTTC
cdr3_aa: CASSSRTTRETQYF

v_call: TRBV3-1/TRBV3-2
d_call: TRBD1
clone_size: NA
j_call: TRBJ2-1
cdr3_nt: TGTGCCAGCAGCCAAGCAACAGGGGGCCGAACTTACAATGAGCAGTTCTTC
cdr3_aa: CASSQATGGRTYNEQFF

v_call: TRBV7-2
d_call: TRBD1
clone_size: NA
j_call: TRBJ2-5
cdr3_nt: TGTGCCAGCAGCTGGACAGGGGCGGCTATTGAGACCCAGTACTTC
cdr3_aa: CASSWTGAAIETQYF

v_call: TRBV5-1
d_call: NA
clone_size: NA
j_call: TRBJ2-2
cdr3_nt: TGCGCCAGCAGCTTGGTAGGAGTTGGGACCGGGGAGCTGTTTTTT
cdr3_aa: CASSLVGVGTGELFF

v_call: TRBV6-1
d_call: TRBD1
clone_size: NA
j_call: TRBJ1-2
cdr3_nt: TGTGCCAGCAGTGATGGGACAGGGTGGTCCAAGTCGAGGGATTATGGCTACACCTTC
cdr3_aa: CASSDGTGWSKSRDYGYTF

v_call: TRBV3-1/TRBV3-2
d_call: TRBD1
clone_size: once
j_call: TRBJ1-3
cdr3_nt: TGTGCCAGCAGCCAAGATGGCACAGGGGGCGAAAACACCATATATTTT
cdr3_aa: CASSQDGTGGENTIYF

v_call: TRBV30
d_call: TRBD1
clone_size: NA
j_call: TRBJ1-2
cdr3_nt: TGTGCCTGGACACCAAACAGGGGCCCCTATGGCTACACCTTC
cdr3_aa: CAWTPNRGPYGYTF

v_call: TRBV6-1
d_call: TRBD1
clone_size: NA
j_call: TRBJ1-6
cdr3_nt: TGTGCCAGCAGTGACCGACAGGGGAATTCACCCCTCCACTTT
cdr3_aa: CASSDRQGNSPLHF

v_call: TRBV11-2
d_call: NA
clone_size: NA
j_call: TRBJ2-1
cdr3_nt: TGTGCCAGCAGCTCCGGACGGGGCTACAATGAGCAGTTCTTC
cdr3_aa: CASSSGRGYNEQFF

v_call: TRBV28
d_call: NA
clone_size: NA
j_call: TRBJ1-2
cdr3_nt: TGTGCCAGCAGTTTGGGCAGATCTAACTATGGCTACACCTTC
cdr3_aa: CASSLGRSNYGYTF

v_call: TRBV9
d_call: TRBD2
clone_size: NA
j_call: TRBJ2-3
cdr3_nt: TGTGCCAGCAGCGGTGTAGCGGGGGCCTCAGATACGCAGTATTTT
cdr3_aa: CASSGVAGASDTQYF

v_call: TRBV4-1
d_call: TRBD2
clone_size: NA
j_call: TRBJ2-1
cdr3_nt: TGCGCCAGCAGCCGCTTAGTCGGACTAGCGGGAGATTACTCCTACAATGAGCAGTTCTTC
cdr3_aa: CASSRLVGLAGDYSYNEQFF

v_call: TRBV27
d_call: NA
clone_size: NA
j_call: TRBJ1-5
cdr3_nt: TGTGCCAGCAGTTTATCGGGGCCAGGGAAAGGTCAGCCCCAGCATTTT
cdr3_aa: CASSLSGPGKGQPQHF

v_call: TRBV5-1
d_call: TRBD1
clone_size: NA
j_call: TRBJ1-2
cdr3_nt: TGCGCCAGCAGCTTGGTAGGGGGCGGTGGCTACACCTTC
cdr3_aa: CASSLVGGGGYTF

v_call: TRBV6-5
d_call: NA
clone_size: NA
j_call: TRBJ1-2
cdr3_nt: TGTGCCAGCAGGCGTAGTACAGGAGTTAACTATGGCTACACCTTC
cdr3_aa: CASRRSTGVNYGYTF

v_call: TRBV3-1/TRBV3-2
d_call: NA
clone_size: NA
j_call: TRBJ1-6
cdr3_nt: TGTGCCAGCAGCCAACAGGGTCGCGGGGGTTCACCCCTCCACTTT
cdr3_aa: CASSQQGRGGSPLHF

v_call: TRBV5-4
d_call: TRBD2
clone_size: few
j_call: TRBJ2-2
cdr3_nt: TGTGCCAGCAGCTTTGGCCTAGCGGGACTCACCGGGGAGCTGTTTTTT
cdr3_aa: CASSFGLAGLTGELFF

v_call: TRBV2
d_call: TRBD1
clone_size: NA
j_call: TRBJ1-4
cdr3_nt: TGTGCCAGCAGTGAAGGGACAGGGGGAAATGAAAAACTGTTTTTT
cdr3_aa: CASSEGTGGNEKLFF

v_call: TRBV12-5
d_call: TRBD1
clone_size: NA
j_call: TRBJ1-2
cdr3_nt: TGTGCTAGTGGTCCGAGGGGACAGCCCTATGGCTACACCTTC
cdr3_aa: CASGPRGQPYGYTF

v_call: TRBV5-4
d_call: TRBD1
clone_size: NA
j_call: TRBJ2-3
cdr3_nt: TGTGCCAGCAGCGCGGCCCGACAGGGCCTCACAGATACGCAGTATTTT
cdr3_aa: CASSAARQGLTDTQYF

v_call: TRBV5-5
d_call: TRBD1
clone_size: NA
j_call: TRBJ1-3
cdr3_nt: TGTGCCAGCAGCTCGACAGGGCTCTCTGGAAACACCATATATTTT
cdr3_aa: CASSSTGLSGNTIYF

v_call: TRBV5-1
d_call: NA
clone_size: NA
j_call: TRBJ1-2
cdr3_nt: TGCGCCAGCAGCACGGGAGGGGAGGGCTACACCTTC
cdr3_aa: CASSTGGEGYTF

v_call: TRBV15
d_call: TRBD1
clone_size: NA
j_call: TRBJ1-2
cdr3_nt: TGTGCCACCAGCAGATCGAACAGGGGGCAGGACTATGGCTACACCTTC
cdr3_aa: CATSRSNRGQDYGYTF

v_call: TRBV19
d_call: NA
clone_size: NA
j_call: TRBJ1-5
cdr3_nt: TGTGCCAGTAGTATTACAGGGTCGGTGGAGCCCCAGCATTTT
cdr3_aa: CASSITGSVEPQHF

v_call: TRBV27
d_call: TRBD1
clone_size: NA
j_call: TRBJ1-1
cdr3_nt: TGTGCCAGCAGTTTAACTAACCAGGGGGGTGGCGCTGAAGCTTTCTTT
cdr3_aa: CASSLTNQGGGAEAFF

v_call: TRBV12-5
d_call: TRBD1
clone_size: NA
j_call: TRBJ1-5
cdr3_nt: TGTGCTAGTGTTCTGGGCCAGGGGGATGGCAATCAGCCCCAGCATTTT
cdr3_aa: CASVLGQGDGNQPQHF

v_call: TRBV7-3
d_call: NA
clone_size: NA
j_call: TRBJ1-2
cdr3_nt: TGTGCCAGGCTGGGGGAGGATGGCTACACCTTC
cdr3_aa: CARLGEDGYTF